Reported below is one T cell receptor (beta chain). Germline V gives CDR1 SGHVS, CDR2 FQNEAQ. This CDR3 has 14 residues. The germline V and J ends were trimmed by 4 bases and 5 bases, with 11 bases remaining between them. The data stem from a study of cytomegalovirus exposure and HLA in healthy donors. Across the whole study: Within an early data release were tens of millions of unique TCRs drawn from HLA-typed donors.

Vbeta (60) and Jbeta (13) primers were used in the PCR. Using immunoSEQ multiplex PCR, the repertoire was profiled, and TCRdb retains in-frame clones only, with some absent. The sample includes tens of thousands of clones. This clonotype originated in a man aged 40-50 years in good health and CMV-seronegative. The specimen sequenced was PBMCs. This chain connects TRBV7-8 to TRBJ1-4; a possible D gene is TRBD1 (5 bases). The CDR3 DNA reads TGTGCCAGCAGCTCCCCGGGACTCAATGAAAAACTGTTTTTT. Translating gives CASSSPGLNEKLFF.